Sequencing of this T cell receptor beta chain was carried out in a study of blood T cell repertoires in COVID-19. Overall study: Samples of COVID-19 (acute and convalescent) were obtained from the United States, Italy and Spain. PBMCs, B-cell-depleted T cells, or T cells were the source of the cDNA or gDNA that made up the material.

In assigning cohorts, the study relied on participant-reported clinical history. Only in-frame clones appear in the TCRdb table, and some are missing; sequencing was by immunoSEQ multiplex PCR. The sample contains 200,000 to 250,000 clones, roughly 83% of which appear only once. Germline V gives CDR1 SNHLY, CDR2 FYNNEI. V shed 6 bases and J 4 bases; nucleotides not matched to a gene: 8. This CDR3 contains 14 residues. The TCR was taken from a woman between 40 and 55 years old with acute COVID-19. The specimen sequenced was PBMCs or T cells enriched from blood (not recorded which). The chain joins TRBV2 to TRBJ1-2; 7 nucleotides line up with TRBD1. CDR3 DNA sequence: TGTGCCAGCAGAGCCACAGGGGCTGGCTATGGCTACACCTTC. Its translation is CASRATGAGYGYTF.